This TCR beta chain was found in a study of cytomegalovirus exposure and HLA in healthy donors. The PCR employed 60 Vbeta primers together with 13 Jbeta primers. Data came from immunoSEQ multiplex PCR; TCRdb stores just in-frame clones and leaves some out. This sample has about 120,000 clones, with around 63% found just once. CDR3 length: 16 residues. The junction had 7 bases not matched to a gene; V was cut back by 3 bases and J by 4 bases. Germline-derived CDR1 and CDR2 are SGHTA and FQGNSA. The TCR sequence derives from a middle-aged man in good health and CMV-seropositive. Sequenced material: PBMCs. The rearrangement links TRBV7-2 to TRBJ2-7, with 12 positions matching TRBD2. The CDR3 sequence: CASSFLAGGPVYEQYF. Here the CDR3 DNA reads TGTGCCAGCAGCTTTCTAGCGGGGGGGCCAGTGTACGAGCAGTACTTC.